The 18 T cell receptor beta chains presented below share a single source sample, sequenced in a study of blood T cells in healthy people across ages. Through a sample-barcoded 5' primer and a J-beta primer mix, a second PCR was run for about 7 to 12 cycles. TCRdb re-analysed the 5' RACE reads in MiXCR, keeping a single row per CDR3 protein. In the table there are approximately 960,000 distinct CDR3 sequences, 29% of which are singletons. These data were also reused for a study on T cells of mothers and their children.

The sequencing input was blood. All receptors derive from a woman in her thirties or forties in good health.

The CDR3 DNA follows: TGTGCCGGCACCCCTCGGTCCCCGACAGGGAACACTGAAGCTTTCTTT. Translation: CAGTPRSPTGNTEAFF. The chain uses TRBV13 and TRBJ1-1; a possible D gene is TRBD1 (6 bases). The V end was cut by 11 bases, the J end by 1 base, with 23 bases between. This CDR3 has 16 residues. Germline assignment: CDR1 PRHDT and CDR2 FYEKMQ (reference sequence).

Notes on this clonotype: A much larger clone lies one base from this, so it may be a read error. The V call is TRBV20-1, the J call TRBJ1-2; a possible D gene is TRBD1 (6 bases). This CDR3 is built from 12 residues. Germline V gene sequence: CDR1 DFQATT, CDR2 SNEGSKA (reference sequence). The CDR3 sequence: CSGVRDIEGYAF. CDR3 coding DNA: TGCAGTGGCGTCCGGGACATTGAAGGCTACGCCTTC.

This clonotype was seen at least ten times. The chain recombines TRBV5-1 with TRBJ2-1; 8 bases are a match to TRBD2. The V segment lost 4 bases and the J segment 0 bases; nucleotides outside the gene matches: 3. The CDR3 is 15 residues long. Germline V gene lookup returns CDR1 SGHRS and CDR2 YFSETQ. This CDR3 reads CASSVSGDSYNEQFF. For the CDR3, the DNA is TGCGCCAGCAGCGTTAGCGGGGACTCCTACAATGAGCAGTTCTTC.

The chain is built from TRBV4-1 and TRBJ2-6; no clear D. Per the germline V gene, CDR1 is MGHRA and CDR2 is YSYEKL. The V end lost 5 bases, the J end lost 0 bases, and 8 bases lay between the germline ends. The CDR3 sequence is 15 residues long. The CDR3 sequence is CASSDGFSGANVLTF. The CDR3 bases are TGCGCCAGCAGCGATGGGTTCTCTGGGGCCAACGTCCTGACTTTC.

With respect to this clonotype: The germline gene is not matched at one end of the junction; a read error may be the cause. V and J are TRBV7-2 and TRBJ1-4; D gene ambiguous. The CDR3 contains 15 residues. CDR1 SGHTA and CDR2 FQGNSA come from the germline V gene. DNA for the CDR3: TGTGTCAGCAGCCTAGGGCCGACGCCTAATGAAAAACTGTTTTTT. It yields the protein CVSSLGPTPNEKLFF. The whole variable domain, remainder taken from reference TRBV7-2 and TRBJ1-4, is GAGVSQSPSNKVTEKGKDVELRCDPISGHTALYWYRQSLGQGLEFLIYFQGNSAPDKSGLPSDRFSAERTGGSVSTLTIQRTQQEDSAVYLCVSSLGPTPNEKLFFGSGTQLSVL.

The chain links TRBV11-2 to TRBJ1-2, with D perhaps matching TRBD1 (5 bases). Trimming shortened V by 5 bases and J by 2 bases, and 18 bases separated the two germline ends. Germline loops: CDR1 SGHAT, CDR2 FQNNGV. This CDR3 has 16 amino acids. The CDR3 coding sequence is TGTGCCAGCAGCCAATTAACGGGGGGTACCAACTATGGCTACACCTTC. Its translation: CASSQLTGGTNYGYTF.

The chain recombines TRBV2 with TRBJ1-5, with 7 positions matching TRBD1. Trimming removed 4 bases from V and 3 bases from J; junction bases left unmatched: 6. CDR1 and CDR2 (germline): SNHLY, FYNNEI. The length of the CDR3 is 15 residues. As DNA, the CDR3 is TGTGCCAGCAGTGCAAGGGGGCTCGACAATCAGCCCCAGCATTTT. Its translation: CASSARGLDNQPQHF.

In this sample, this clonotype turned up a few times. V and J are TRBV12-3 or TRBV12-4 and TRBJ1-1; a possible D gene is TRBD1 (5 bases). CDR3 length: 15 residues. Trimming took off 2 bases at V and 5 bases at J, with 15 bases between the two ends. CDR3 residues: CASSLRDPARTEAFF. CDR3 sequence (DNA): TGTGCCAGCAGTTTACGGGACCCGGCGCGGACTGAAGCTTTCTTT.

This chain joins TRBV7-2 and TRBJ2-7; 10 bases align to TRBD2. V gave up 7 bases and J gave up 9 bases; unmatched junction bases: 9. CDR1 is SGHTA, CDR2 FQGNSA, per germline. The CDR3 contains 13 residues. The CDR3: CASTSSGGNGQYF. The CDR3 nucleotides read TGTGCCAGCACCTCTAGCGGGGGCAACGGGCAGTACTTC.

The V call is TRBV11-2, the J call TRBJ2-1; the match to TRBD2 covers 13 bases. Unmatched junction bases numbered 11, after V lost 2 bases and J lost 10 bases. The V gene's germline CDR1 is SGHAT and CDR2 FQNNGV. The CDR3 has 17 amino acids. The CDR3 sequence is CASSLWTGLAGVREQFF. Written as DNA, the CDR3 is TGTGCCAGCAGCTTATGGACAGGACTAGCGGGAGTTAGGGAGCAGTTCTTC.

The chain combines TRBV5-1 with TRBJ2-1; possible D gene TRBD2, 6 bases. The CDR3 is 20 residues long. V gave up 1 base and J gave up 4 bases, with 27 bases separating them. Looked up from germline, CDR1 is SGHRS and CDR2 is YFSETQ. Here the CDR3 reads CASSLSATRTSSTTYNEQFF. Here the CDR3 DNA reads TGCGCCAGCAGCTTGTCCGCGACTAGGACTTCCAGTACTACTTACAATGAGCAGTTCTTC.

The chain couples TRBV6-1 to TRBJ2-1; TRBD2 agrees at 9 bases. The CDR3 length is 13 residues. The J segment lost 12 bases and the V segment lost 4 bases, leaving 7 bases of the junction unmatched. Germline CDR1 is MNHNS and CDR2 is SASEGT. CDR3 nucleotide sequence: TGTGCCAGCAGTGGCCAAGGGACTAGCAGGCAGTTCTTC. This encodes CASSGQGTSRQFF.

This clonotype has just a few counts. The gene calls are TRBV9 and TRBJ2-7; D perhaps matches TRBD1 (5 bases). Deletions cut 0 bases from V and 6 bases from J, with 19 bases between. The CDR3 consists of 16 residues. Germline lookup yields CDR1 SGDLS and CDR2 YYNGEE. The CDR3 here is CASSVGGQGGNGEQYF. CDR3 nucleotides: TGTGCCAGCAGCGTAGGCGGTCAGGGCGGTAATGGCGAGCAGTACTTC.

Regarding this clonotype: Given a much more abundant clone one base away, this may be a read error. V usage is TRBV7-2 and J usage is TRBJ2-1; D not certain. The CDR3 extends over 12 amino acids. V lost 5 bases, J lost 10 bases, and 12 bases lay in between. Germline V gene sequence: CDR1 SGHTA, CDR2 FQGNSA. This CDR3 reads CASSRYVGEQFF. Written as DNA, the CDR3 is TGTGCCAGCAGCCGTTACGTGGGCGAGCAGTTCTTC.

In this sample, this clonotype turned up a few times. The CDR3 DNA reads as TGCGCCAGCAGCTTGCAGACAGGGGTCTCCTACGAGCAGTACTTC. This translates into CASSLQTGVSYEQYF. The chain combines TRBV5-1 with TRBJ2-7, with 8 bases matching TRBD1. Trimming took 1 base from V and 0 from J; bases not matched to a gene: 3. The germline V gene encodes CDR1 SGHRS and CDR2 YFSETQ. This CDR3 has 15 residues.

This chain connects TRBV20-1 to TRBJ2-1; possible D gene TRBD2, 7 bases. The germline V gene has CDR1 DFQATT and CDR2 SNEGSKA (reference sequence). This CDR3 contains 17 residues. Trimming took off 1 base at V and 6 bases at J, with 22 bases between the two ends. CDR3 protein: CSARGPKGGGRSNEQFF. DNA of the CDR3: TGCAGTGCTAGAGGCCCCAAAGGGGGGGGACGGTCCAATGAGCAGTTCTTC.

This clonotype was detected many times. This rearrangement joins TRBV9 to TRBJ2-6; D is unresolved. CDR1 and CDR2 from the germline V gene are SGDLS and YYNGEE. Trimming left V 3 bases short and J 0 bases short, with 10 bases between. The CDR3 totals 16 residues. In DNA, the CDR3 is TGTGCCAGCAGCGCCCAACAGAGCTCTGGGGCCAACGTCCTGACTTTC. Its translation: CASSAQQSSGANVLTF.

This clonotype was detected only a few times. This sequence joins TRBV9 and TRBJ1-2; D unclear. V shed 0 bases and J shed 4 bases, with 10 bases lying between them. The length of the CDR3 is 14 residues. Germline values: CDR1 SGDLS, CDR2 YYNGEE. The CDR3 region is CASSVALGSYGYTF. DNA of the CDR3: TGTGCCAGCAGCGTAGCTTTGGGAAGCTATGGCTACACCTTC.